The rows below give T cell receptor beta chains drawn from one sample of a study of T cell responses to AZD1222 COVID-19 vaccine. This table comes from immunoSEQ multiplex PCR, and its TCRdb copy is limited to in-frame clones, with some not included. The table records about 110,000 clones, 92% of them present only once. The source was peripheral blood, collected 28 days after the second AZD1222 dose. The receptors derive from an adult who received the AZD1222 COVID-19 vaccine. The CDR3 runs from the conserved cysteine through the conserved F or W. The D gene is left open where the match is weak. Size tells how often a clone was seen (once, few, many) or the class of an expanded clone, and some rows leave it out.

j_call | v_call | d_call | clone_size | cdr3_aa | cdr3_nt
TRBJ1-1 | TRBV7-9 | TRBD1 | - | CASRSTGGGDTEAFF | TGTGCCAGCAGGTCGACAGGGGGAGGGGACACTGAAGCTTTCTTT
TRBJ2-1 | TRBV19 | TRBD2 | - | CASSDQAGADNEQFF | TGTGCCAGTAGTGATCAAGCGGGGGCGGACAATGAGCAGTTCTTC
TRBJ2-3 | TRBV6-1 | - | - | CASSEEGLGSTDTQYF | TGTGCCAGCAGTGAAGAAGGGCTCGGAAGCACAGATACGCAGTATTTT
TRBJ2-7 | TRBV27 | - | - | CASSLQGYHYEQYF | TGTGCCAGCAGTTTACAGGGCTACCACTACGAGCAGTACTTC
TRBJ2-1 | TRBV12-3/TRBV12-4 | - | - | CASSLVRGEQFF | TGTGCCAGCAGTTTGGTCCGGGGCGAGCAGTTCTTC
TRBJ2-2 | TRBV5-1 | - | - | CASSLDTFTRANTGELFF | TGCGCCAGCAGCTTGGACACTTTCACCCGAGCGAACACCGGGGAGCTGTTTTTT
TRBJ2-1 | TRBV28 | - | - | CAGRNGGLDEQFF | TGTGCCGGACGGAACGGGGGTCTCGATGAGCAGTTCTTC
TRBJ1-1 | TRBV5-6 | - | - | CASSFMWGGTEAFF | TGTGCCAGCAGCTTTATGTGGGGCGGCACTGAAGCTTTCTTT
TRBJ2-7 | TRBV19 | - | - | CASSGRSYEQYF | TGTGCCTCTTCAGGGCGCTCCTACGAGCAGTACTTC
TRBJ2-1 | TRBV27 | TRBD2 | - | CASRTPTSGGYNEQFF | TGTGCCAGCAGAACGCCGACTAGCGGGGGCTACAATGAGCAGTTCTTC
TRBJ1-6 | TRBV14 | TRBD1 | - | CASNKGQGYNSPLHF | TGTGCCAGTAATAAGGGACAGGGGTATAATTCACCCCTCCACTTT
TRBJ2-2 | TRBV3-1/TRBV3-2 | - | - | CASSQRGGVNTGELFF | TGTGCCAGCAGCCAACGGGGCGGGGTGAACACCGGGGAGCTGTTTTTT
TRBJ1-6 | TRBV12-3/TRBV12-4 | - | - | CASSLSNSPLHF | TGTGCCAGCAGTTTGAGTAATTCACCCCTCCACTTT
TRBJ1-5 | TRBV7-8 | TRBD1 | - | CASRKDRGNQPQHF | TGTGCCAGCAGGAAGGACAGGGGGAATCAGCCCCAGCATTTT
TRBJ2-7 | TRBV6-5 | - | - | CASMIRASSYEQYF | TGTGCCAGCATGATTAGGGCCAGCTCCTACGAGCAGTACTTC
TRBJ2-3 | TRBV5-4 | TRBD1 | - | CASSLQLTGGNTDTQYF | TGTGCCAGCAGCTTACAGCTGACAGGGGGAAACACAGATACGCAGTATTTT
TRBJ2-3 | TRBV18 | - | - | CASSPPRVGQGTDTQYF | TGTGCCAGCTCACCACCGCGTGTTGGGCAGGGCACAGATACGCAGTATTTT
TRBJ2-7 | TRBV9 | TRBD1 | - | CASSATGGSSYEQYF | TGTGCCAGCAGCGCAACAGGGGGTAGCTCCTACGAGCAGTACTTC
TRBJ2-1 | TRBV28 | TRBD1 | once | CASSRSGQLYNEQFF | TGTGCCAGCAGCCGGTCGGGACAGTTATACAATGAGCAGTTCTTC
TRBJ2-5 | TRBV7-6 | - | - | CASSFSEGRETQYF | TGTGCCAGCAGCTTCAGCGAGGGTCGGGAGACCCAGTACTTC
TRBJ1-1 | TRBV29-1 | - | - | CSVEERHRNTEAFF | TGCAGCGTTGAAGAAAGGCACCGGAACACTGAAGCTTTCTTT
TRBJ2-7 | TRBV7-6 | TRBD2 | - | CASSLNPGLAGPSYYSYEQYF | TGTGCCAGCAGCCTGAACCCGGGACTAGCGGGTCCTTCTTACTACTCCTACGAGCAGTACTTC
TRBJ2-3 | TRBV18 | TRBD2 | - | CASSPRPSGGAYRTDTQYF | TGTGCCAGCTCACCACGGCCTAGCGGGGGGGCGTATCGAACAGATACGCAGTATTTT
TRBJ2-4 | TRBV24-1 | TRBD1 | - | CATSGPGQGVNIQYF | TGTGCCACCAGTGGCCCGGGACAGGGTGTCAACATTCAGTACTTC
TRBJ2-3 | TRBV27 | - | - | CASSLSPILTDTQYF | TGTGCCAGCAGTTTATCCCCTATTCTCACAGATACGCAGTATTTT
TRBJ1-5 | TRBV28 | - | - | CASGNQPQHF | TGTGCCTCCGGCAATCAGCCCCAGCATTTT
TRBJ2-3 | TRBV7-2 | - | - | CASSRRRSENTQYF | TGTGCCAGCAGCCGCAGAAGGTCGGAAAATACGCAGTATTTT
TRBJ1-4 | TRBV7-9 | TRBD1 | - | CASSLAGQLNEKLFF | TGTGCCAGCAGCTTAGCGGGACAGCTTAATGAAAAACTGTTTTTT
TRBJ1-6 | TRBV18 | - | - | CASSPALSSPLHF | TGTGCCAGCTCACCGGCTCTAAGTTCACCCCTCCACTTT
TRBJ1-4 | TRBV3-1/TRBV3-2 | TRBD1 | - | CASSPDRAGGEKLFF | TGTGCCAGCAGCCCCGACAGGGCGGGGGGCGAAAAACTGTTTTTT
TRBJ1-5 | TRBV19 | TRBD1 | - | CASSIGRRGGNQPQHF | TGTGCCAGTAGTATAGGACGCAGGGGGGGCAATCAGCCCCAGCATTTT
TRBJ2-1 | TRBV4-3 | TRBD2 | once | CASSQDLPASGGANEQFF | TGCGCCAGCAGCCAAGATCTCCCCGCTAGCGGGGGGGCCAATGAGCAGTTCTTC
TRBJ1-2 | TRBV6-5 | - | - | CASSSLNAWGGYTF | TGTGCCAGCAGTTCACTCAACGCATGGGGAGGCTACACCTTC
TRBJ2-7 | TRBV29-1 | - | - | CSVGQGGGYEQYF | TGCAGCGTTGGTCAGGGAGGGGGTTACGAGCAGTACTTC
TRBJ1-1 | TRBV15 | - | - | CATSTGTRRGEAFF | TGTGCCACCAGCACCGGAACCCGAAGGGGTGAAGCTTTCTTT
TRBJ2-2 | TRBV18 | - | - | CASSPSSVAPNTGELFF | TGTGCCAGCTCACCCTCGTCGGTAGCCCCGAACACCGGGGAGCTGTTTTTT
TRBJ2-1 | TRBV5-8 | - | - | CASSGIGTPPRNEQFF | TGTGCCAGCAGCGGGATCGGGACTCCCCCTCGAAATGAGCAGTTCTTC
TRBJ1-5 | TRBV6-2/TRBV6-3 | TRBD1 | - | CASSYGTGSGFRNQPQHF | TGTGCCAGCAGTTACGGGACAGGGAGTGGGTTTAGGAATCAGCCCCAGCATTTT
TRBJ1-6 | TRBV2 | - | - | CASITLRDSPLHF | TGTGCCAGCATTACTCTCAGGGATTCACCCCTCCACTTT
TRBJ1-3 | TRBV4-1 | - | - | CASSPGMGQRNTIYF | TGCGCCAGCAGCCCTGGCATGGGGCAAAGAAACACCATATATTTT
TRBJ2-5 | TRBV6-5 | - | - | CASRRRDSQETQYF | TGTGCCAGCAGGCGCCGGGACTCTCAAGAGACCCAGTACTTC